The 30 T cell receptor beta chains given below trace back to one sample, sequenced in a study of control samples from healthy donors and cancer patients. Assay: immunoSEQ multiplex PCR; the TCRdb copy retains only in-frame clones and omits some. The table includes over 90,000 clones, about 91% detected once. Source material: blood. All receptors come from a woman in her late teens or twenties in good health.

The CDR3 region is CASSYTSGGSYEQYF. DNA of the CDR3: TGCGCCAGCAGCTACACTAGCGGGGGGTCCTACGAGCAGTACTTC. V and J are TRBV5-1 and TRBJ2-7; 12 bases align to TRBD2. Per the germline V gene, CDR1 is SGHRS and CDR2 is YFSETQ. J was trimmed by 1 base and V by 3 bases; bases with no gene match: 2. The CDR3 is 15 amino acids.

The chain links TRBV4-3 to TRBJ2-1, with D perhaps TRBD1 (5 bases). Germline V gene lookup returns CDR1 LGHNA and CDR2 YSLEER. CDR3 length equals 14 residues. Trimming stripped 1 base from V and 8 bases from J, with 12 bases between. DNA of the CDR3: TGCGCCAGCAGCCAAGTCGGCCAGGGCTATGAGCAGTTCTTC. It encodes CASSQVGQGYEQFF.

The chain uses TRBV19 and TRBJ1-4; tentatively, D is TRBD1 (5 bases). Germline values: CDR1 LNHDA, CDR2 SQIVND (reference sequence). This CDR3 has 15 amino acids. V lost 11 bases and J lost 0, with 16 bases in between. The CDR3 loop reads CASGTDIATNEKLFF. DNA for the CDR3: TGTGCCTCGGGGACGGATATTGCAACTAATGAAAAACTGTTTTTT.

The V call is TRBV3-1 (or the pseudogene TRBV3-2), the J call TRBJ2-1, with 9 positions matching TRBD1. The CDR3 is 17 residues long. The junction had 8 bases not matched to a gene; V was cut back by 2 bases and J by 3 bases. Germline CDR1 is LGHDT and CDR2 is YNNKEL (reference sequence). The DNA for the CDR3 is TGTGCCAGCAGCCAAAACCCGGGACAGGGTTACTACAATGAGCAGTTCTTC. Encoded protein: CASSQNPGQGYYNEQFF.

The genes are TRBV5-4 and TRBJ2-7; a weak D match, TRBD2 (7 bases). The V end lost 0 bases, the J end lost 5 bases, and 9 bases lay between the germline ends. The CDR3 totals 13 residues. From germline, CDR1 is SGHNT and CDR2 YYREEE (reference sequence). The CDR3 loop is CASSLEGGNEQYF. For the CDR3, the DNA is TGTGCCAGCAGCTTGGAGGGGGGGAACGAGCAGTACTTC.

V gene TRBV7-9 combines with J gene TRBJ2-3; maybe TRBD1 (6 bases). V lost 1 base to trimming and J lost 0 bases, with 11 bases between them. CDR3 length: 16 amino acids. Germline CDR1 and CDR2: SEHNR and FQNEAQ (reference sequence). CDR3 sequence reads: CASSLGFRGSTDTQYF. The CDR3, as DNA: TGTGCCAGCAGCTTAGGATTCAGGGGAAGCACAGATACGCAGTATTTT.

The chain couples TRBV7-8 to TRBJ1-3; D ambiguous. Germline loops: CDR1 SGHVS, CDR2 FQNEAQ. The CDR3 runs to 15 residues. V lost 1 base and J 2 bases, leaving 9 bases between the germline ends. The chain's CDR3 is CASSLVGEPGNTIYF. Written as DNA, the CDR3 is TGTGCCAGCAGCTTAGTCGGAGAACCTGGAAACACCATATATTTT. The full variable domain, rest sourced from reference TRBV7-8 and TRBJ1-3, is GAGVSQSPRYKVAKRGQDVALRCDPISGHVSLFWYQQALGQGPEFLTYFQNEAQLDKSGLPSDRFFAERPEGSVSTLKIQRTQQEDSAVYLCASSLVGEPGNTIYFGEGSWLTVV.

This chain joins TRBV24-1 and TRBJ1-1, with 11 bases fitting TRBD1. The CDR3 is 15 residues long. Germline CDR1 is KGHDR and CDR2 is SFDVKD. With 4 bases clipped from V and 3 bases from J, the junction kept 3 bases outside the gene matches. This CDR3 reads CATSDRTGGHTEAFF. In DNA, the CDR3 is TGTGCCACCAGTGACCGGACAGGGGGCCACACTGAAGCTTTCTTT.

The V gene is TRBV25-1, the J gene TRBJ1-2; possibly TRBD1 for D (5 bases). CDR1 MGHDK and CDR2 SYGVNS come from the germline V gene. CDR3 length: 14 amino acids. Trimming took off 8 bases at V and 5 bases at J, with 18 bases between the two ends. This chain's CDR3 is CASGQGPVPYGYTF. DNA of the CDR3: TGTGCCAGCGGACAAGGACCGGTCCCATATGGCTACACCTTC.

As to this clone: A read error may produce the germline difference seen at one junction end. Other DNA sequences from this sample encode an identical CDR3 as well. The J gene is TRBJ1-2, the V gene TRBV5-1; D is unclear. There are 15 residues in the CDR3. Per germline, CDR1 SGHRS and CDR2 YFSETQ. This CDR3 is CASSLANDANYGYTF. For the CDR3, the DNA is TGCGCCAGTAGCTTGGCCAACGATGCTAACTATGGCTACACCTTC.

The chain combines TRBV9 with TRBJ1-2; D not resolved. CDR1 and CDR2 (germline): SGDLS, YYNGEE. V gave up 0 bases and J gave up 1 base, with 19 bases separating them. The CDR3 length is 18 residues. The CDR3 coding sequence is TGTGCCAGCAGCGTAGACGGAGGCCAGGCAGGCCTTAACTATGGCTACACCTTC. Residues: CASSVDGGQAGLNYGYTF. The variable domain in full, with the rest retrieved from reference TRBV9 and TRBJ1-2, is DSGVTQTPKHLITATGQRVTLRCSPRSGDLSVYWYQQSLDQGLQFLIQYYNGEERAKGNILERFSAQQFPDLHSELNLSSLELGDSALYFCASSVDGGQAGLNYGYTFGSGTRLTVV.

V usage is TRBV6-6 and J usage is TRBJ2-7, with a possible D match to TRBD2 (7 bases). Trimming cost V 11 bases and J 6 bases, with 17 bases left between them. Germline CDR1 and CDR2: MNHNY and SVGAGI (reference sequence). This CDR3 spans 12 amino acids. CDR3 sequence reads: CASVGGGSEQYF. The CDR3 DNA sequence: TGTGCCTCCGTGGGGGGCGGGAGCGAGCAGTACTTC.

The DNA of the CDR3 is TGTGCCACCAGTGACCGACTAGCGGGGGCTTTGGATACGCAGTATTTT. Translated, it gives CATSDRLAGALDTQYF. The gene calls are TRBV24-1 and TRBJ2-3; 12 nucleotides agree with TRBD2. CDR3 size: 16 residues. Trimming at V came to 4 bases and at J to 6 bases, leaving 7 bases not matched to a gene. Per the germline V gene, CDR1 is KGHDR and CDR2 is SFDVKD.

The chain carries TRBV6-5 and TRBJ2-7; TRBD2 matches at 8 bases. CDR1 and CDR2 (germline): MNHEY, SVGAGI. The CDR3 has 15 residues. The V segment lost 3 bases and the J segment 0 bases; nucleotides outside the gene matches: 4. The CDR3 is CASSYGLAGSYEQYF. In DNA form, the CDR3 reads TGTGCCAGCAGTTATGGGCTAGCGGGCTCCTACGAGCAGTACTTC.

The chain joins TRBV24-1 to TRBJ1-1; possible D gene TRBD1, 5 bases. The CDR3 is 12 residues long. Trimming shortened V by 3 bases and J by 10 bases, and 11 bases separated the two germline ends. CDR1 and CDR2 from the germline V gene are KGHDR and SFDVKD. This CDR3 reads CATSDIVGTAFF. CDR3 bases: TGTGCCACCAGTGATATTGTAGGGACAGCTTTCTTT.

The gene calls are TRBV4-2 and TRBJ1-1; D may be TRBD1 (6 bases). Trimming took off 2 bases at V and 4 bases at J, with 17 bases between the two ends. The V gene's germline CDR1 is LGHNA and CDR2 YNFKEQ. CDR3 size: 16 residues. The CDR3 nucleotides read TGTGCCAGCAGCCAATTCGTTTCAAACAGGGCCACTGAAGCTTTCTTT. This gives the protein CASSQFVSNRATEAFF.

The chain recombines TRBV7-2 with TRBJ2-1; 13 nucleotides match TRBD2. Per the germline V gene, CDR1 is SGHTA and CDR2 is FQGNSA. The CDR3 is made up of 15 amino acids. J was trimmed by 10 bases and V by 5 bases; bases with no gene match: 8. For the CDR3, the DNA is TGTGCCAGCAGCGCCGGGACTAGCGGGATACGGGAGCAGTTCTTC. Translation gives CASSAGTSGIREQFF.

This clone was seen a single time. This chain connects TRBV12-3 or TRBV12-4 to TRBJ2-1; D gene unclear. V shed 5 bases and J shed 12 bases, with 14 bases lying between them. The CDR3 spans 12 residues. The CDR3, as DNA: TGTGCCAGCAGTCTCGAGACGGGTGGGCAGTTCTTC. This codes for CASSLETGGQFF.

The chain recombines TRBV5-1 with TRBJ1-6, with TRBD1 matching 11 bases. Germline V gives CDR1 SGHRS, CDR2 YFSETQ. Trimming at V came to 3 bases and at J to 7 bases, leaving 3 bases not matched to a gene. The CDR3 has 15 amino acids. In DNA, the CDR3 is TGCGCCAGCAGCTGGGGACAGGGGGGGAATTCACCCCTCCACTTT. It yields the protein CASSWGQGGNSPLHF.

CDR3 protein: CASSLGWGTEAFF. The CDR3 DNA reads TGTGCCAGCAGCTTAGGGTGGGGCACTGAAGCTTTCTTT. The genes are TRBV11-2 and TRBJ1-1; D is unresolved. Germline V gene data show CDR1 as SGHAT and CDR2 as FQNNGV. Trimming took off 1 base at V and 4 bases at J, with 7 bases between the two ends. The CDR3 has 13 residues.

This clone was seen once. This chain connects TRBV6-6 to TRBJ2-5; D possibly corresponds to TRBD2 (6 bases). Germline V CDR1 and CDR2: MNHNY, SVGAGI (reference sequence). V was pared by 8 bases and J by 4 bases, with 17 bases between. The CDR3 consists of 14 residues. CDR3 sequence reads: CASDWRALGETQYF. DNA for the CDR3: TGTGCCAGCGACTGGAGGGCCTTAGGAGAGACCCAGTACTTC.

The chain recombines TRBV10-1 with TRBJ1-2; D possibly corresponds to TRBD1 (6 bases). The CDR3 length is 13 residues. Germline V lookup: CDR1 WNHNN, CDR2 SYGVQD (reference sequence). Trimming cost V 0 bases and J 5 bases, with 7 bases left between them. CDR3: CASSESQGYGYTF. The DNA for the CDR3 is TGCGCCAGCAGTGAGTCCCAGGGGTATGGCTACACCTTC.

This chain connects TRBV28 to TRBJ1-2, with D perhaps matching TRBD1 (5 bases). Deletions cut 6 bases from V and 8 bases from J, with 7 bases between. This CDR3 has 10 residues. Per the germline V gene, CDR1 is MDHEN and CDR2 is SYDVKM. DNA of the CDR3: TGTGCCAGCAGGAAGGGGGGCTACACCTTC. This gives the protein CASRKGGYTF.

The chain uses TRBV2 and TRBJ1-1; D is uncertain. The germline V gene encodes CDR1 SNHLY and CDR2 FYNNEI. V was clipped by 7 bases and J by 4 bases, with 7 bases between them. The CDR3 is 11 residues long. CDR3 sequence (DNA): TGTGCCAGCACTTCAGGCACTGAAGCTTTCTTT. It encodes CASTSGTEAFF.

In its sample, this clone was seen a few times. The V call is TRBV25-1, the J call TRBJ1-2, with TRBD1 identical over 8 bases. Germline V gene sequence: CDR1 MGHDK, CDR2 SYGVNS. V lost 1 base and J lost 2; bases outside the gene matches: 12. The CDR3 has 18 residues. CDR3 nucleotides: TGTGCCAGCAGTGAATTTGCTGGGACAGGAAGGTCGAACTATGGCTACACCTTC. Its protein is CASSEFAGTGRSNYGYTF.

The chain recombines TRBV5-5 with TRBJ1-1; no reliable D call. The CDR3 is made up of 14 amino acids. Trimming left V 0 bases short and J 0 bases short, with 6 bases between. Germline CDR1 and CDR2: SGHKS and YYEKEE (reference sequence). The CDR3 sequence: CASSLETVNTEAFF. The CDR3 nucleotides read TGTGCCAGCAGCTTGGAGACCGTGAACACTGAAGCTTTCTTT.

V is TRBV19 and J is TRBJ1-4; maybe TRBD1 (6 bases). This CDR3 contains 15 residues. Germline V lookup: CDR1 LNHDA, CDR2 SQIVND (reference sequence). Trimming shortened V by 7 bases and J by 8 bases, and 20 bases separated the two germline ends. The CDR3 region is CASTEETGTQEKLFF. In DNA, the CDR3 is TGTGCCAGTACGGAGGAAACCGGGACACAGGAAAAACTGTTTTTT.

The chain uses TRBV21-1 and TRBJ2-3; the table names TRBD1, a call not compared with the DNA. TRBV21-1 is tagged as a pseudogene. The CDR3 is 16 residues long. CDR3 residues: CASSKTGTGGTDTQYF. In DNA form, the CDR3 reads TGTGCCAGCAGCAAAACCGGGACAGGGGGCACAGATACGCAGTATTTT.

The chain carries TRBV5-1 and TRBJ1-5; D is undetermined. V lost 0 bases and J 7 bases, leaving 11 bases between the germline ends. Germline CDR1 and CDR2: SGHRS and YFSETQ. The CDR3 extends over 14 amino acids. This CDR3 reads CASSLGVSQQPQHF. For the CDR3, the DNA is TGCGCCAGCAGCTTGGGGGTTTCCCAACAGCCCCAGCATTTT.

The rearrangement joins TRBV28 to TRBJ1-5, with TRBD1 matching 8 bases. The germline V gene has CDR1 MDHEN and CDR2 SYDVKM. The CDR3 is 12 residues long. V gave up 8 bases and J gave up 4 bases; unmatched junction bases: 1. CDR3 nucleotides: TGTGCCAGCGACAGGGGTAATCAGCCCCAGCATTTT. It translates to CASDRGNQPQHF.